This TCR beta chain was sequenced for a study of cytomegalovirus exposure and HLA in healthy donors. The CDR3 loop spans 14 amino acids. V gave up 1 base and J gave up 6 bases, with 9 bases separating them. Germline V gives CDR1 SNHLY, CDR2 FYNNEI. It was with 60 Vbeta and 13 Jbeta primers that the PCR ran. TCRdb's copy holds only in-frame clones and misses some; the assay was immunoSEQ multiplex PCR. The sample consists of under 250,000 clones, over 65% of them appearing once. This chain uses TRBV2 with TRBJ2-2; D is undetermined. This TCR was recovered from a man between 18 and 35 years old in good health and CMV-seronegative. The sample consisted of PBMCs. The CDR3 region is CASSEGSYPGELFF. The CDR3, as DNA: TGTGCCAGCAGTGAAGGTAGCTACCCCGGGGAGCTGTTTTTT.